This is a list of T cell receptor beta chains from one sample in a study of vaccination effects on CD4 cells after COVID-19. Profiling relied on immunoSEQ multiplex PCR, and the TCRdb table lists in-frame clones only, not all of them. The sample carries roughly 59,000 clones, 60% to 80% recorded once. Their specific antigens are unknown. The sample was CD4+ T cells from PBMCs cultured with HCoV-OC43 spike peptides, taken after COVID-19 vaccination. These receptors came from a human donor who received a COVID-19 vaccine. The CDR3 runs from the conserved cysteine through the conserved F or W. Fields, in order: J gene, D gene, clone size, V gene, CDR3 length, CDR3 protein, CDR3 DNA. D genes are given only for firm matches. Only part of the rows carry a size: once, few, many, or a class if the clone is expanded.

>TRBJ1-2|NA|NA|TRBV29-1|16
CSVEALQGLVNYGYTF
TGCAGCGTTGAAGCCCTCCAGGGGCTGGTTAACTATGGCTACACCTTC
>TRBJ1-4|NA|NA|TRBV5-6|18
CASSSRRDKPATNEKLFF
TGTGCCAGCAGCTCAAGGCGGGACAAGCCTGCAACTAATGAAAAACTGTTTTTT
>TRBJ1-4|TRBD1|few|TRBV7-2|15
CASSLMGQGNEKLFF
TGTGCCAGCAGCTTAATGGGACAGGGGAATGAAAAACTGTTTTTT
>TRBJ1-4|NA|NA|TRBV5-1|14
CASSLAGGQEKLFF
TGCGCCAGCAGCTTGGCCGGGGGGCAGGAAAAACTGTTTTTT
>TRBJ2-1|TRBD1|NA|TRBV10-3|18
CAISEAYRIRDRGNEQFF
TGTGCCATCAGTGAGGCTTATCGTATCCGGGACAGGGGCAATGAGCAGTTCTTC
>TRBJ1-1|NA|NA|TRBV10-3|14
CAISGERNRPEAFF
TGTGCCATCAGTGGTGAACGGAATAGACCTGAAGCTTTCTTT
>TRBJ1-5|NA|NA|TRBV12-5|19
CASGLVIPVVPAENQPQHF
TGTGCTAGTGGTTTGGTAATCCCCGTGGTTCCAGCGGAGAATCAGCCCCAGCATTTT
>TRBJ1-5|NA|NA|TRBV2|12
CASSEAWGVEHF
TGTGCCAGCAGTGAAGCCTGGGGTGTTGAGCATTTT
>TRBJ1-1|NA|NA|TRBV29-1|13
CSVEGTGRTEAFF
TGCAGCGTTGAAGGAACAGGGAGAACTGAAGCTTTCTTT
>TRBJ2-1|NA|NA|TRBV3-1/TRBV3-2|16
CASSQDTGTSYNEQFF
TGTGCCAGCAGCCAAGATACAGGGACTTCCTACAATGAGCAGTTCTTC
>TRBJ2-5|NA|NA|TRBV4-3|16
CASSQEGRGLQETQYF
TGCGCCAGCAGCCAAGAAGGCAGGGGACTCCAAGAGACCCAGTACTTC
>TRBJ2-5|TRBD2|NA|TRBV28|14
CASTFLAGGETQYF
TGTGCCAGCACCTTTCTAGCGGGGGGGGAGACCCAGTACTTC
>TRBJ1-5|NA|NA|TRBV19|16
CASIKDWGRDNQPQHF
TGTGCCAGTATTAAAGATTGGGGCAGGGACAATCAGCCCCAGCATTTT
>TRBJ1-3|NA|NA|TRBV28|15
CASSQAASSGNTIYF
TGTGCCAGCAGTCAAGCGGCAAGCTCTGGAAACACCATATATTTT
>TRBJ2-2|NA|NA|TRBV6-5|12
CASRVYSGELFF
TGTGCCAGCAGGGTGTATAGCGGGGAGCTGTTTTTT
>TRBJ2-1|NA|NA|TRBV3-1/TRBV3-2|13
CASSLRRGNEQFF
TGTGCCAGCAGCTTACGTAGGGGCAATGAGCAGTTCTTC
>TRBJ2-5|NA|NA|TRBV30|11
CAWSSGGTQYF
TGTGCCTGGAGTTCCGGAGGGACCCAGTACTTC
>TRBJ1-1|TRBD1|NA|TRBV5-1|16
CASSLQGVLLNTEAFF
TGCGCCAGCAGCTTACAGGGGGTACTTCTGAACACTGAAGCTTTCTTT
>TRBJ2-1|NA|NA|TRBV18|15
CASSPQGDSYNEQFF
TGTGCCAGCTCACCACAGGGGGATTCCTACAATGAGCAGTTCTTC
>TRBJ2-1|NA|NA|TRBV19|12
CASSTGNNEQFF
TGTGCCAGCAGTACAGGGAACAATGAGCAGTTCTTC
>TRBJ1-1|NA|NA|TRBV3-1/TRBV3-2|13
CASSQEVTGRAFF
TGTGCCAGCAGCCAAGAAGTGACTGGTCGAGCTTTCTTT
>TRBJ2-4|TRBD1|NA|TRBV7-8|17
CASSSTLNRGQGNIQYF
TGTGCCAGCAGCTCGACGTTAAACAGGGGGCAGGGAAACATTCAGTACTTC
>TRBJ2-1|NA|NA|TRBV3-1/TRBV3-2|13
CASSQDWGNEQFF
TGTGCCAGCAGCCAAGATTGGGGCAATGAGCAGTTCTTC
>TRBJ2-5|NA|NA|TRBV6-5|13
CASSPTGRETQYF
TGTGCCAGCAGCCCCACAGGGAGGGAGACCCAGTACTTC
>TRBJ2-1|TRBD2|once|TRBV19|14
CASSSGTTKTEQFF
TGTGCCAGTAGTTCCGGGACTACCAAGACTGAGCAGTTCTTC